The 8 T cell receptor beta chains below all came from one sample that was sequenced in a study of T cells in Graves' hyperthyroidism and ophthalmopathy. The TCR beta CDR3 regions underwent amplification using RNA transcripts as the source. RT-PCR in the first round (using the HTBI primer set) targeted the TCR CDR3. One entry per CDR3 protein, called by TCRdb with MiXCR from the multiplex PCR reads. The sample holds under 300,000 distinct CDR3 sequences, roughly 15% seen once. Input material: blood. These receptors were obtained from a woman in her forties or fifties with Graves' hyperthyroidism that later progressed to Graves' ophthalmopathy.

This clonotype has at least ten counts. The CDR3 DNA follows: TGTGCCAGCATTCGCCTCCGGGACAGTAAAAATGAGCAGTTCTTC. Its translation: CASIRLRDSKNEQFF. The chain is built from TRBV28 and TRBJ2-1, with 7 bases fitting TRBD1. Germline V lookup: CDR1 MDHEN, CDR2 SYDVKM. The CDR3 loop spans 15 amino acids. After removal of 7 bases from V and 7 bases from J, the junction contained 13 bases not matched to a gene.

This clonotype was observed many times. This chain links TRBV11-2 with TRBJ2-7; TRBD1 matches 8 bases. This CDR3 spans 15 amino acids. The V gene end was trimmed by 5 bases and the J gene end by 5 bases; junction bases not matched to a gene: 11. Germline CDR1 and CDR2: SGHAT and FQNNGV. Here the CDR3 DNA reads TGTGCCAGCAGCCACGAACGGACAGGGTTCAACGAGCAGTACTTC. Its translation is CASSHERTGFNEQYF.

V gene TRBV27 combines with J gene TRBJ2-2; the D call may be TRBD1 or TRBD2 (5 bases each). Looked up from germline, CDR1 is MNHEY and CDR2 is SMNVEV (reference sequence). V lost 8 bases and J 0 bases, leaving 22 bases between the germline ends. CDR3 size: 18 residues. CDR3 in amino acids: CASAYRDPPCPNTGELFF. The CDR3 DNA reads TGTGCCAGCGCGTACCGGGACCCGCCGTGCCCGAACACCGGGGAGCTGTTTTTT.

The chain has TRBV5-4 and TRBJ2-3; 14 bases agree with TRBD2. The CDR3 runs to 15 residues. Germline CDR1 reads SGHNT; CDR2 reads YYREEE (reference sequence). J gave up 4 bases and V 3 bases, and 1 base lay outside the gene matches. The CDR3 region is CASSSGLAGADTQYF. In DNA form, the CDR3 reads TGTGCCAGCAGCTCGGGACTAGCGGGAGCAGATACGCAGTATTTT.

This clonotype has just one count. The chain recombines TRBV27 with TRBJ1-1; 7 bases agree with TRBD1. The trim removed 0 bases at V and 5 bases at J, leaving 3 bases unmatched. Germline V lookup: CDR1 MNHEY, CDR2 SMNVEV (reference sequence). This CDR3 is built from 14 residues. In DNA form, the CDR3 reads TGTGCCAGCAGTTTATCTAAGACAGGGACTGAAGCTTTCTTT. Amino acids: CASSLSKTGTEAFF.

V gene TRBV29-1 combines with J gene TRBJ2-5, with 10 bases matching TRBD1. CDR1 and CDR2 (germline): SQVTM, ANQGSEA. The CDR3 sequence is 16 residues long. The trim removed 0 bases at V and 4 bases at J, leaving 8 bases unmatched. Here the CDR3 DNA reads TGCAGCGTTGAAGATTCGGGGACAGGGGCAGCAGAGACCCAGTACTTC. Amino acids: CSVEDSGTGAAETQYF.

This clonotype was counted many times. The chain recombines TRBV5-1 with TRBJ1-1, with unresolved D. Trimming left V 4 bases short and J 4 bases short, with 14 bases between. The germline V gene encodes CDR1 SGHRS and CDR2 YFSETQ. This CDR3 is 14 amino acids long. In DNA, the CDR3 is TGCGCCAGCAGCGGAGGAACGGGTGGCACTGAAGCTTTCTTT. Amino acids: CASSGGTGGTEAFF. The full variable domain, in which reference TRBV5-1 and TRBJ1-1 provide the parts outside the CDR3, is KAGVTQTPRYLIKTRGQQVTLSCSPISGHRSVSWYQQTPGQGLQFLFEYFSETQRNKGNFPGRFSGRQFSNSRSEMNVSTLELGDSALYLCASSGGTGGTEAFFGQGTRLTVV.

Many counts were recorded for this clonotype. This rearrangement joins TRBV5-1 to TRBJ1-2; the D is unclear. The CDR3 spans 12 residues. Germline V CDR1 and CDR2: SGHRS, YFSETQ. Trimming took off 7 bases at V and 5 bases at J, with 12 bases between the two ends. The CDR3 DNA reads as TGCGCCAGCGCCGAAGGGTTTTATGGCTACACCTTC. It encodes CASAEGFYGYTF.